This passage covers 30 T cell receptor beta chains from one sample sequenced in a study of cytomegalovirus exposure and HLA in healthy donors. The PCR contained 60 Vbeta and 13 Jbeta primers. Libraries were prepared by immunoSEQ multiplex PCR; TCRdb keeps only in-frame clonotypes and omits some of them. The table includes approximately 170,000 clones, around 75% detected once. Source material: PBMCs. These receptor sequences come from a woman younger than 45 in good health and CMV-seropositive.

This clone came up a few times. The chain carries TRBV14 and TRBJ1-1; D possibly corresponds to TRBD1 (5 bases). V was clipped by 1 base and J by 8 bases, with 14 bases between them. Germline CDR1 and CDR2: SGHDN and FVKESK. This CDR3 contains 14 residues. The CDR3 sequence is CASSQVAGTPEAFF. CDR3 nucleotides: TGTGCCAGCAGCCAAGTGGCAGGGACTCCCGAAGCTTTCTTT.

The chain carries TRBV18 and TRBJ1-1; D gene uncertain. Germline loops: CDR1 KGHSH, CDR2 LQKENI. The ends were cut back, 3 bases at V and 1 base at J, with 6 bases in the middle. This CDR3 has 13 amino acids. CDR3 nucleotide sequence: TGTGCCAGCTCACCGACACCGAACACTGAAGCTTTCTTT. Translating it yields CASSPTPNTEAFF.

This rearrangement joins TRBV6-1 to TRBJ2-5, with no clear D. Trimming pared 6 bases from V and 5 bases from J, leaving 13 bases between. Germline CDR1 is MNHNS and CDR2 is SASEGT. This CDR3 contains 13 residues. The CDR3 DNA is TGTGCCAGCAGAGCGTCGATTTCGGAGACCCAGTACTTC. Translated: CASRASISETQYF.

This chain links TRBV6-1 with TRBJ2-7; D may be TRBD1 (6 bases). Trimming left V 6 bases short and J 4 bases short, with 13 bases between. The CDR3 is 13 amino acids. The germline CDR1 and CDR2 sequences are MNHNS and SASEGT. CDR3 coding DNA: TGTGCCAGCAGGAGGGACATCGCTTACGAGCAGTACTTC. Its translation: CASRRDIAYEQYF.

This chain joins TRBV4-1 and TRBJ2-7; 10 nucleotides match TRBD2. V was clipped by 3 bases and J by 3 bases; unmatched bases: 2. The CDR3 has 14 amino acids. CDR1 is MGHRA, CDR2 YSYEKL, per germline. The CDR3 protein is CASSQTSGYYEQYF. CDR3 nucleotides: TGCGCCAGCAGCCAGACTAGCGGGTACTACGAGCAGTACTTC.

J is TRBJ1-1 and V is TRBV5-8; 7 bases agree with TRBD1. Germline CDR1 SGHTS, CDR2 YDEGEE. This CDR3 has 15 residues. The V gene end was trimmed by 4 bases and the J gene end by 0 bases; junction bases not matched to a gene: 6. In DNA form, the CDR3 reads TGTGCCAGCAGCCTGGGACAGACCCTGAACACTGAAGCTTTCTTT. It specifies CASSLGQTLNTEAFF.

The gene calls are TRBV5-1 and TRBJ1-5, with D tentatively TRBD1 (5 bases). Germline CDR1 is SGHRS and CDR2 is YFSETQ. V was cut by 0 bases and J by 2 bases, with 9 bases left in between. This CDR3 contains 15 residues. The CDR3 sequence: CASSLDGGGNQPQHF. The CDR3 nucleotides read TGCGCCAGCAGCTTGGACGGGGGAGGCAATCAGCCCCAGCATTTT.

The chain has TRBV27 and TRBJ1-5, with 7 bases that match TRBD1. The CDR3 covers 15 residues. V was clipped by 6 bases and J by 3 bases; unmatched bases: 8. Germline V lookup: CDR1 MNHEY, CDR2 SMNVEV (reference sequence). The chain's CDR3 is CASSTGTASNQPQHF. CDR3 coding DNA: TGTGCCAGCAGCACCGGGACAGCTTCCAATCAGCCCCAGCATTTT.

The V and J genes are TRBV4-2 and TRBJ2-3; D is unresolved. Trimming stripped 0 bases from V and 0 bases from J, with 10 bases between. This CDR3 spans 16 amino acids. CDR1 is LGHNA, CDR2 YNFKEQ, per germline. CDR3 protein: CASSQESRPSTDTQYF. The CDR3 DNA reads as TGTGCCAGCAGCCAAGAGTCGCGCCCTAGCACAGATACGCAGTATTTT.

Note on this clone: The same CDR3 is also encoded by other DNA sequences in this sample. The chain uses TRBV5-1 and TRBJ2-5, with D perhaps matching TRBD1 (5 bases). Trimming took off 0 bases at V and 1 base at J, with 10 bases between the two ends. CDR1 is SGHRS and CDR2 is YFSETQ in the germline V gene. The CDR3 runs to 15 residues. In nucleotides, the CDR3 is TGCGCCAGCAGCTTGGAGGCAGGGCCCCAAGAGACCCAGTACTTC. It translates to CASSLEAGPQETQYF.

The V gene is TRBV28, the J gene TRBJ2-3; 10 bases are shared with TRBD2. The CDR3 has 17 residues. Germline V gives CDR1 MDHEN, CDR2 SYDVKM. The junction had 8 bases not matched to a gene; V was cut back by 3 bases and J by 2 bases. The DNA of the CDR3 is TGTGCCAGCAGTTTGTCGGCTAGCGGGGGTAACACAGATACGCAGTATTTT. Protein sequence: CASSLSASGGNTDTQYF.

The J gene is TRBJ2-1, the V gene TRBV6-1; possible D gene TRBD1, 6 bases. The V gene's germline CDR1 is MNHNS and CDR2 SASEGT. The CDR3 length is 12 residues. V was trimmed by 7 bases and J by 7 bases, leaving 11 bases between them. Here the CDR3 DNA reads TGTGCCAGCATGCGACAGGAGAATGAGCAGTTCTTC. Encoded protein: CASMRQENEQFF.

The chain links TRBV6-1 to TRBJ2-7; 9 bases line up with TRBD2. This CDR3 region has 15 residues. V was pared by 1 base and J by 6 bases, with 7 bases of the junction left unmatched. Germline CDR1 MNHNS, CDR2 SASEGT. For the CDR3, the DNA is TGTGCCAGCAGTGAAGTACTCGCGGGAGGGCCCGAGCAGTACTTC. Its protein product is CASSEVLAGGPEQYF.

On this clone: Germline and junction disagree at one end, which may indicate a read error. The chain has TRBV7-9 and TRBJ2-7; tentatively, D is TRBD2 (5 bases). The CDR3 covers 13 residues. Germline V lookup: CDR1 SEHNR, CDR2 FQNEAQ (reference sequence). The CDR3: CSSSPRLGDEQYF. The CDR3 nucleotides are TGTTCCAGCAGCCCAAGGCTGGGAGACGAGCAGTACTTC.

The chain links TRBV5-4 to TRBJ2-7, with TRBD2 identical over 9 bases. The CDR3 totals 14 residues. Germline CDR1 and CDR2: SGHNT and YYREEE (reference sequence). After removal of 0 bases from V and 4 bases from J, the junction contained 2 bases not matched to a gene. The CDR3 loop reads CASSLGAGGYEQYF. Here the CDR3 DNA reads TGTGCCAGCAGCTTGGGAGCGGGAGGATACGAGCAGTACTTC. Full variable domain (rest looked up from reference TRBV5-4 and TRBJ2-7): ETGVTQSPTHLIKTRGQQVTLRCSSQSGHNTVSWYQQALGQGPQFIFQYYREEENGRGNFPPRFSGLQFPNYSSELNVNALELDDSALYLCASSLGAGGYEQYFGPGTRLTVT.

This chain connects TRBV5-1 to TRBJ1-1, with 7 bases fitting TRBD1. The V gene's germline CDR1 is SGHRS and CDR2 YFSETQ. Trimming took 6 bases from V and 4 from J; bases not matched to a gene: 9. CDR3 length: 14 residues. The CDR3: CASIGDREGTEAFF. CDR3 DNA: TGCGCCAGCATAGGTGACAGGGAAGGCACTGAAGCTTTCTTT.

The CDR3 DNA follows: TGTGCCAGCAGCTTGGACCGGTTTAGCACAGATACGCAGTATTTT. This sequence encodes CASSLDRFSTDTQYF. The chain joins TRBV5-6 to TRBJ2-3, with no clear D. Looked up from germline, CDR1 is SGHDT and CDR2 is YYEEEE. The CDR3 runs 15 residues. V dropped 0 bases and J dropped 0 bases, with 8 bases sitting between them.

The CDR3 DNA reads as TGTGCCAGCAGCCCCCTAGACTATGGCTACACCTTC. Translated: CASSPLDYGYTF. The gene calls are TRBV28 and TRBJ1-2; D is ambiguous. The CDR3 has 12 amino acids. Germline CDR1 is MDHEN and CDR2 is SYDVKM. V lost 6 bases to trimming and J lost 3 bases, with 8 bases between them.

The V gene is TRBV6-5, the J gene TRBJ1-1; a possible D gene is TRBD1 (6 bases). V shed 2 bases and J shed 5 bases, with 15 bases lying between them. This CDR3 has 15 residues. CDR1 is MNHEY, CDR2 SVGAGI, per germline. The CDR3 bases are TGTGCCAGCAGTTACGGGCAGGGGTTGGGGACTGAAGCTTTCTTT. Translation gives CASSYGQGLGTEAFF.

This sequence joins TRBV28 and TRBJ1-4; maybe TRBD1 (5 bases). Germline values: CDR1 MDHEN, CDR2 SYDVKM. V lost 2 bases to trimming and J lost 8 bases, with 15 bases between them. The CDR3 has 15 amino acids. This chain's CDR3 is CASSLTGGGREKLFF. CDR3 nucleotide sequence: TGTGCCAGCAGTTTAACGGGGGGAGGAAGGGAAAAACTGTTTTTT.

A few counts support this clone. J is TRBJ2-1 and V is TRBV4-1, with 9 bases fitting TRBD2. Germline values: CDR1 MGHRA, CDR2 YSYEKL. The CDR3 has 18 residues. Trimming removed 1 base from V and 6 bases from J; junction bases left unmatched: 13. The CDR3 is CASSQVGGSGRMINEQFF. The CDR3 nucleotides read TGCGCCAGCAGCCAAGTGGGGGGGAGCGGGAGGATGATCAATGAGCAGTTCTTC.

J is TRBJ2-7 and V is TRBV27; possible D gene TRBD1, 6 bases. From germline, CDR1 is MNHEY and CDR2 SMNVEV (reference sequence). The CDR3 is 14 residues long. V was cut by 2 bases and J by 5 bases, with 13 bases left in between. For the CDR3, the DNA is TGTGCCAGCAGTTTAAAGCATGGGGGCGACGAGCAGTACTTC. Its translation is CASSLKHGGDEQYF.

The CDR3 loop is CASTAGGPLTYNEQFF. CDR3 bases: TGTGCCAGCACGGCCGGGGGACCCTTAACCTACAATGAGCAGTTCTTC. J is TRBJ2-1 and V is TRBV27, with D tentatively TRBD2 (6 bases). CDR3 size: 16 residues. CDR1 and CDR2 from the germline V gene are MNHEY and SMNVEV (reference sequence). V was trimmed by 7 bases and J by 2 bases, leaving 18 bases between them.

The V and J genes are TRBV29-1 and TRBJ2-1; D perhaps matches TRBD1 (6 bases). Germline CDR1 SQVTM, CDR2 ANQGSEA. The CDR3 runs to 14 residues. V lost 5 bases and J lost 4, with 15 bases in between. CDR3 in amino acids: CSVPRRGSYNEQFF. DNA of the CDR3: TGCAGCGTTCCTCGAAGGGGGTCTTACAATGAGCAGTTCTTC.

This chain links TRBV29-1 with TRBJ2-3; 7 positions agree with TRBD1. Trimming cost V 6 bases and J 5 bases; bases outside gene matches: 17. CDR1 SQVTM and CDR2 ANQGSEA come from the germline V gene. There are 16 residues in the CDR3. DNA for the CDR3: TGCAGCGTCAACGGGTGGGCAGGGGGTAGGGGAGATACGCAGTATTTT. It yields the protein CSVNGWAGGRGDTQYF.

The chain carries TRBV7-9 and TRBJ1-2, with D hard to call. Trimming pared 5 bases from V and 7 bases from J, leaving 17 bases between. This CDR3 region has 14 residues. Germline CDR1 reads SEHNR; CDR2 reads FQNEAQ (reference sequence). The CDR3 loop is CASSGQRVAPGYTF. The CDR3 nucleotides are TGTGCCAGCAGCGGTCAGCGGGTTGCGCCTGGCTACACCTTC.

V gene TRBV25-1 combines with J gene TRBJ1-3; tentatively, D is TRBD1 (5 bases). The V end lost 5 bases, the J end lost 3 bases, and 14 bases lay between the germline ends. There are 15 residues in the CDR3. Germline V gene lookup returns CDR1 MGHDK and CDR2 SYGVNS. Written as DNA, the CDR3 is TGTGCCAGCAGTTTCGGCAGGGTTGTTGGAAACACCATATATTTT. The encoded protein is CASSFGRVVGNTIYF.

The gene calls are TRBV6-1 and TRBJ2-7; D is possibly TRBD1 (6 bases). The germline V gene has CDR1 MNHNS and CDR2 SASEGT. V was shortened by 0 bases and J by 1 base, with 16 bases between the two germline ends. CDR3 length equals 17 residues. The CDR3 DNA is TGTGCCAGCAGTGAAGCGCTGGGCGGAGGACAGTCCTACGAGCAGTACTTC. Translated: CASSEALGGGQSYEQYF.

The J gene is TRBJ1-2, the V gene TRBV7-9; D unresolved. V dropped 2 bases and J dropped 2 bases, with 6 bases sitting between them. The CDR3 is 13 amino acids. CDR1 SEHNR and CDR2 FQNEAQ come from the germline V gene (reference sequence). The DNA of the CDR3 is TGTGCCAGCAGCTTATCCTTAAACTATGGCTACACCTTC. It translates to CASSLSLNYGYTF.

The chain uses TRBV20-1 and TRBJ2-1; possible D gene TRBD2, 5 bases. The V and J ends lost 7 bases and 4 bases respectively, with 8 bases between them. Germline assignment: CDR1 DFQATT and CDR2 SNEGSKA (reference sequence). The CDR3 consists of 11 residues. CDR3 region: CSVEEYNEQFF. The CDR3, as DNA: TGCAGTGTGGAGGAGTACAATGAGCAGTTCTTC.